This T cell receptor beta chain was observed in a study of blood T cell repertoires in COVID-19. V dropped 5 bases and J dropped 6; count of bases not matched to a gene: 6. From germline, CDR1 is MNHEY and CDR2 SVGAGI. The CDR3 consists of 13 residues. In Seattle, patients joined the study during active infection and were tracked longitudinally. Profiled with immunoSEQ multiplex PCR; TCRdb holds only in-frame clones, not every one. This sample has more than 85,000 clones; 80% to 95% occur once, and the top ten carry more than 1.5%. J is TRBJ1-2 and V is TRBV6-5, with 7 nucleotides matching TRBD1. Sequenced sample: peripheral blood. The sequence derives from a woman in her forties or fifties with COVID-19, enrolled during active disease. The CDR3: CASSRTGVHGYTF. CDR3 DNA sequence: TGTGCCAGCAGTCGTACAGGGGTGCATGGCTACACCTTC.